A single sample is the source of the 25 T cell receptor beta chains below, sequenced in a study of cytomegalovirus exposure and HLA in healthy donors. TCRdb's copy holds only in-frame clones and misses some; the assay was immunoSEQ multiplex PCR. The profile shows 150,000 to 200,000 clones, about 96% of them singletons. The sequencing sample was made of PBMCs. The source is a woman between 18 and 29 years old in good health and CMV-seronegative.

The chain couples TRBV5-6 to TRBJ1-2; TRBD1 agrees at 8 bases. The V segment lost 4 bases and the J segment 6 bases; nucleotides outside the gene matches: 14. Germline lookup yields CDR1 SGHDT and CDR2 YYEEEE. The CDR3 has 16 amino acids. The CDR3 is CASSLSTRTGRNGYTF. The CDR3, as DNA: TGTGCCAGCAGCCTTTCAACAAGGACAGGGAGGAATGGCTACACCTTC.

The V call is TRBV19, the J call TRBJ2-7, with D possibly being TRBD1 (5 bases). The CDR3 is 13 residues long. V lost 5 bases and J 1 base, leaving 9 bases between the germline ends. Germline V gene data show CDR1 as LNHDA and CDR2 as SQIVND (reference sequence). CDR3 loop: CASSPTVSYEQYF. CDR3 coding DNA: TGTGCCAGTAGTCCGACAGTATCCTACGAGCAGTACTTC.

The chain couples TRBV7-3 to TRBJ2-1; 10 positions agree with TRBD2. Trimming took 1 base from V and 6 from J; bases not matched to a gene: 3. Germline values: CDR1 SGHTA, CDR2 FQGTGA. CDR3 size: 15 residues. In DNA form, the CDR3 reads TGTGCCAGCAGCTTAAATCTAGCGGGGGTCAATGAGCAGTTCTTC. Protein product: CASSLNLAGVNEQFF. Combining the CDR3 with reference TRBV7-3 and TRBJ2-1 gives the whole variable domain GAGVSQTPSNKVTEKGKYVELRCDPISGHTALYWYRQSLGQGPEFLIYFQGTGAADDSGLPNDRFFAVRPEGSVSTLKIQRTERGDSAVYLCASSLNLAGVNEQFFGPGTRLTVL.

V usage is TRBV9 and J usage is TRBJ1-5, with a weak D call TRBD1 (5 bases). This CDR3 spans 15 amino acids. In germline, CDR1 is SGDLS, CDR2 YYNGEE. Trimming removed 0 bases at V and 0 bases at J, with 7 bases between. CDR3 region: CASSVGQNSNQPQHF. CDR3 nucleotides: TGTGCCAGCAGCGTAGGACAGAATAGCAATCAGCCCCAGCATTTT.

The chain uses TRBV2 and TRBJ2-1; D possibly corresponds to TRBD2 (6 bases). This CDR3 is built from 15 residues. Germline CDR1 SNHLY, CDR2 FYNNEI. Trimming took off 6 bases at V and 4 bases at J, with 16 bases between the two ends. For the CDR3, the DNA is TGTGCCAGCAGCGTCCAACCCGGGACTTACAATGAGCAGTTCTTC. Translation: CASSVQPGTYNEQFF.

This chain connects TRBV5-1 to TRBJ2-3, with D possibly matching TRBD1 (6 bases). This CDR3 has 14 amino acids. Germline values: CDR1 SGHRS, CDR2 YFSETQ. Trimming left V 3 bases short and J 1 base short, with 9 bases between. The CDR3 reads CASSSGQRTDTQYF. In DNA, the CDR3 is TGCGCCAGCAGCTCTGGACAGCGCACAGATACGCAGTATTTT.

This chain uses TRBV18 with TRBJ2-5; 7 nucleotides align to TRBD1. CDR1 is KGHSH and CDR2 is LQKENI in the germline V gene. This CDR3 region has 13 residues. After removal of 3 bases from V and 4 bases from J, the junction contained 2 bases not matched to a gene. In DNA form, the CDR3 reads TGTGCCAGCTCACCGCACAGGGGAGAGACCCAGTACTTC. It specifies CASSPHRGETQYF.

V usage is TRBV7-3 and J usage is TRBJ1-1; TRBD1 is a possible D gene (6 bases). Germline V gives CDR1 SGHTA, CDR2 FQGTGA. Trimming took 0 bases from V and 0 from J, leaving 8 bases between them. This CDR3 is 15 amino acids long. The CDR3 DNA sequence: TGTGCCAGCAGCTTAACCGGGGGGCTGAACACTGAAGCTTTCTTT. Encoded protein: CASSLTGGLNTEAFF.

The rearrangement links TRBV9 to TRBJ1-1, with TRBD1 as a possible D gene (6 bases). This CDR3 has 15 amino acids. CDR1 is SGDLS, CDR2 YYNGEE, per germline. The ends were cut back, 2 bases at V and 3 bases at J, with 14 bases in the middle. The CDR3 reads CASSVRDTPDTEAFF. In DNA form, the CDR3 reads TGTGCCAGCAGCGTCCGGGACACACCGGACACTGAAGCTTTCTTT. Supplemented by reference TRBV9 and TRBJ1-1, the full variable domain reads DSGVTQTPKHLITATGQRVTLRCSPRSGDLSVYWYQQSLDQGLQFLIQYYNGEERAKGNILERFSAQQFPDLHSELNLSSLELGDSALYFCASSVRDTPDTEAFFGQGTRLTVV.

V usage is TRBV30 and J usage is TRBJ2-5; 13 nucleotides match TRBD2. The CDR3 is 16 residues long. V gave up 3 bases and J gave up 5 bases; unmatched junction bases: 9. Germline CDR1 reads GTSNPN; CDR2 reads SVGIG (reference sequence). CDR3 in amino acids: CAWSPNQLAGGETQYF. The CDR3 DNA follows: TGTGCCTGGAGCCCCAACCAACTAGCGGGGGGGGAGACCCAGTACTTC.

The chain links TRBV7-2 to TRBJ2-5; D remains ambiguous. The length of the CDR3 is 16 residues. CDR1 is SGHTA and CDR2 is FQGNSA in the germline V gene. The V end was cut by 5 bases, the J end by 0 bases, with 16 bases between. CDR3 sequence: CASSPYPTEYQETQYF. For the CDR3, the DNA is TGTGCCAGCAGCCCATACCCCACAGAGTACCAAGAGACCCAGTACTTC. Supplemented by reference TRBV7-2 and TRBJ2-5, the full variable domain reads GAGVSQSPSNKVTEKGKDVELRCDPISGHTALYWYRQSLGQGLEFLIYFQGNSAPDKSGLPSDRFSAERTGGSVSTLTIQRTQQEDSAVYLCASSPYPTEYQETQYFGPGTRLLVL.

This clone was recorded many times. This chain joins TRBV21-1 and TRBJ1-2. TRBV21-1 is annotated as a pseudogene. This CDR3 comprises 16 residues. The CDR3: CASSKPWLGGFHGYTF. The CDR3 coding sequence is TGTGCCAGCAGCAAACCTTGGCTCGGGGGATTTCATGGCTACACCTTC.

V is TRBV19 and J is TRBJ2-7, with TRBD2 matching 7 bases. This CDR3 region has 11 residues. CDR1 is LNHDA and CDR2 is SQIVND in the germline V gene (reference sequence). V was clipped by 7 bases and J by 7 bases; unmatched bases: 4. The CDR3 loop reads CASKGRGEQYF. In DNA form, the CDR3 reads TGTGCCAGTAAAGGGCGGGGGGAGCAGTACTTC.

This rearrangement joins TRBV10-3 to TRBJ1-2, with D perhaps TRBD1 (5 bases). CDR1 and CDR2 from the germline V gene are ENHRY and SYGVKD. V dropped 3 bases and J dropped 4 bases, with 15 bases sitting between them. The CDR3 spans 15 residues. In DNA, the CDR3 is TGTGCCATCAGTGACGGGGGGGTTAGTGGCTATGGCTACACCTTC. Amino acid sequence: CAISDGGVSGYGYTF.

CDR3 region: CASSLDRLVTEAFF. The CDR3 DNA sequence: TGTGCCAGCAGCTTGGACAGGTTAGTGACTGAAGCTTTCTTT. The V and J genes are TRBV5-8 and TRBJ1-1; D perhaps matches TRBD1 (5 bases). Trimming took 0 bases from V and 5 from J, leaving 11 bases between them. The CDR3 totals 14 residues. Germline-derived CDR1 and CDR2 are SGHTS and YDEGEE.

This clone occurred once. The chain couples TRBV5-1 to TRBJ1-6; the match to TRBD1 covers 9 bases. Germline V gene lookup returns CDR1 SGHRS and CDR2 YFSETQ. The CDR3 sequence is 16 residues long. With V trimmed by 0 bases and J by 8 bases, 6 bases remained unmatched. In DNA form, the CDR3 reads TGCGCCAGCAGCTTGGCACCGGGACAGGGTCATTCACCCCTCCACTTT. It is translated as CASSLAPGQGHSPLHF. The full variable domain, its missing parts supplied by reference TRBV5-1 and TRBJ1-6, is KAGVTQTPRYLIKTRGQQVTLSCSPISGHRSVSWYQQTPGQGLQFLFEYFSETQRNKGNFPGRFSGRQFSNSRSEMNVSTLELGDSALYLCASSLAPGQGHSPLHFGNGTRLTVT.

The count of this clone is one. This rearrangement joins TRBV21-1 to TRBJ1-1; the table assigns TRBD1, which was not confirmed against the DNA. TRBV21-1 is an annotated pseudogene. This CDR3 comprises 14 residues. The chain's CDR3 is CASSAQGACTEAFF. In nucleotides, the CDR3 is TGTGCCAGCAGCGCGCAGGGGGCTTGCACTGAAGCTTTCTTT.

The chain joins TRBV7-2 to TRBJ2-5; D might be TRBD2 (6 bases). CDR3 length equals 14 residues. V lost 0 bases and J 5 bases, leaving 10 bases between the germline ends. Germline V CDR1 and CDR2: SGHTA, FQGNSA. This CDR3 is CASSLAGGKETQYF. DNA for the CDR3: TGTGCCAGCAGCTTAGCGGGGGGAAAGGAGACCCAGTACTTC.

This rearrangement joins TRBV7-3 to TRBJ1-2, with D possibly being TRBD1 (6 bases). The V gene lost 4 bases and the J gene lost 0 bases, with 24 bases spanning the gap. The CDR3 extends over 19 amino acids. The germline V gene encodes CDR1 SGHTA and CDR2 FQGTGA. CDR3 bases: TGTGCCAGCAGCTACCTCGCGGGGGCAGGGGCCTGCCCTAACTATGGCTACACCTTC. Translation gives CASSYLAGAGACPNYGYTF.

This clone was seen once. The rearrangement joins TRBV6-6 to TRBJ2-7, with a weak D call TRBD2 (5 bases). The V end lost 7 bases, the J end lost 2 bases, and 15 bases lay between the germline ends. Germline CDR1 reads MNHNY; CDR2 reads SVGAGI (reference sequence). The CDR3 runs to 14 residues. The CDR3 spells CASTTSPWAYEQYF. CDR3 bases: TGTGCCAGCACTACTAGTCCTTGGGCCTACGAGCAGTACTTC.

This chain uses TRBV5-4 with TRBJ1-2, with 10 positions matching TRBD1. The CDR3 is made up of 16 amino acids. Germline CDR1 SGHNT, CDR2 YYREEE (reference sequence). V was clipped by 3 bases and J by 4 bases; unmatched bases: 9. CDR3 amino acids: CASSWGTGAVGYGYTF. CDR3 DNA sequence: TGTGCCAGCAGCTGGGGGACAGGGGCGGTAGGCTATGGCTACACCTTC.

The gene calls are TRBV4-2 and TRBJ1-2; 7 nucleotides line up with TRBD1. Trimming removed 2 bases from V and 0 bases from J; junction bases left unmatched: 3. Germline V gene data show CDR1 as LGHNA and CDR2 as YNFKEQ. This CDR3 is 15 amino acids long. CDR3 protein: CASSQRDRTNYGYTF. The CDR3 DNA is TGTGCCAGCAGCCAAAGGGACAGAACTAACTATGGCTACACCTTC.

The chain has TRBV7-2 and TRBJ2-7; the D gene is possibly TRBD2 (6 bases). CDR1 and CDR2 from the germline V gene are SGHTA and FQGNSA. CDR3 length equals 16 residues. V was cut by 2 bases and J by 4 bases, with 18 bases left in between. The CDR3 DNA reads as TGTGCCAGCAGCTTACTTACAGTTTCCGGGGGTTACGAGCAGTACTTC. Residues: CASSLLTVSGGYEQYF.

The J gene is TRBJ2-5, the V gene TRBV10-3; 7 bases fit TRBD2. The V segment lost 10 bases and the J segment 9 bases; nucleotides outside the gene matches: 11. The CDR3 is 12 amino acids. Germline V gene sequence: CDR1 ENHRY, CDR2 SYGVKD. In DNA, the CDR3 is TGTGCCAGTTCTAGCGGTCCTGGGGCCCAGTACTTC. It is translated as CASSSGPGAQYF.

This rearrangement joins TRBV7-8 to TRBJ2-2; 11 bases match TRBD1. This CDR3 spans 16 amino acids. Germline V gene data show CDR1 as SGHVS and CDR2 as FQNEAQ. The J segment lost 4 bases and the V segment lost 0 bases, leaving 1 base of the junction unmatched. The chain's CDR3 is CASSLAGTGGTGELFF. DNA for the CDR3: TGTGCCAGCAGCTTAGCCGGGACAGGGGGCACCGGGGAGCTGTTTTTT. The full variable domain, completed using reference TRBV7-8 and TRBJ2-2, is GAGVSQSPRYKVAKRGQDVALRCDPISGHVSLFWYQQALGQGPEFLTYFQNEAQLDKSGLPSDRFFAERPEGSVSTLKIQRTQQEDSAVYLCASSLAGTGGTGELFFGEGSRLTVL.